Following are 14 T cell receptor beta chains from one sample sequenced in a study of cytomegalovirus exposure and HLA in healthy donors (dated by TCRdb to the late 2010s). The library was generated by the immunoSEQ multiplex PCR assay. A mixture of 60 forward primers for TCR Vbeta segments and 13 reverse primers for TCR Jbeta segments was used in the multiplex PCR. Here the immuneACCESS table is served through TCRdb, limited to in-frame sequences with V and J called. Missing clones are a known gap in these copies; in checked studies unresolved V genes cover under half, and the rest lacks a known reason. The sample has some 120,000 clones on record, about 80% of them singletons. More than 2% of the sample rests with the top ten. Sequencing was done on a sample of PBMCs. The receptors shown here come from a human donor in good health.

V usage is TRBV18 and J usage is TRBJ1-2; D may be TRBD1 (6 bases). Germline values: CDR1 KGHSH, CDR2 LQKENI. CDR3 length equals 13 residues. The V end lost 2 bases, the J end lost 2 bases, and 6 bases lay between the germline ends. The CDR3 bases are TGTGCCAGCTCACCAACAGGGAACTATGGCTACACCTTC. It encodes CASSPTGNYGYTF.

This chain connects TRBV5-1 to TRBJ2-7; TRBD1 agrees at 10 bases. The germline gives CDR1 SGHRS, CDR2 YFSETQ. The length of the CDR3 is 15 residues. V dropped 4 bases and J dropped 5; count of bases not matched to a gene: 9. CDR3 residues: CASSPLGQGINEQYF. The DNA of the CDR3 is TGCGCCAGCAGCCCGTTGGGACAGGGGATAAACGAGCAGTACTTC. The variable domain in full, with the rest retrieved from reference TRBV5-1 and TRBJ2-7, is KAGVTQTPRYLIKTRGQQVTLSCSPISGHRSVSWYQQTPGQGLQFLFEYFSETQRNKGNFPGRFSGRQFSNSRSEMNVSTLELGDSALYLCASSPLGQGINEQYFGPGTRLTVT.

The chain couples TRBV14 to TRBJ2-3; D is possibly TRBD1 (5 bases). CDR1 SGHDN and CDR2 FVKESK come from the germline V gene. The CDR3 has 15 residues. V was clipped by 2 bases and J by 0 bases, with 9 bases between them. The chain's CDR3 is CASSQRGPSTDTQYF. CDR3 nucleotide sequence: TGTGCCAGCAGCCAAAGGGGTCCTAGCACAGATACGCAGTATTTT.

Here the CDR3 DNA reads TGTGCCAGCAGACCCCGGGGTAGCGGGACATACAATGAGCAGTTCTTC. Amino acid sequence: CASRPRGSGTYNEQFF. The rearrangement joins TRBV7-2 to TRBJ2-1; 8 bases agree with TRBD2. The CDR3 runs to 16 residues. Germline V gene lookup returns CDR1 SGHTA and CDR2 FQGNSA. J lost 4 bases, V lost 6 bases, and 11 bases had no gene match.

The chain is built from TRBV5-1 and TRBJ1-3; D unresolved. The CDR3 consists of 15 residues. Looked up from germline, CDR1 is SGHRS and CDR2 is YFSETQ. Between the trimmed V and J ends, which lost 4 bases and 1 base, there was a span of 12 bases. CDR3 sequence reads: CASSGRTASGNTIYF. As DNA, the CDR3 is TGCGCCAGCAGCGGTCGGACTGCTTCTGGAAACACCATATATTTT.

The genes are TRBV5-1 and TRBJ2-5, with TRBD1 as a possible D gene (5 bases). Near its end, the DNA agrees better with TRBJ2-7, so the J call may be wrong. The CDR3 is made up of 15 amino acids. Germline values: CDR1 SGHRS, CDR2 YFSETQ. Here the CDR3 DNA reads TGCGCCAGCAGCTTGTTTTCACAGGAGACCTACGAGCAGTACTTC. Its translation: CASSLFSQETYEQYF.

This clone has at least ten counts. The V and J genes are TRBV16 and TRBJ1-1, with D tentatively TRBD1 (6 bases). CDR3 length: 13 residues. Deletions cut 0 bases from V and 11 bases from J, with 13 bases between. From germline, CDR1 is KGHSY and CDR2 FQNENV. The CDR3 loop is CASSQSDRLTAFF. CDR3 sequence (DNA): TGTGCCAGCAGCCAATCCGACAGGCTGACGGCTTTCTTT.

The V call is TRBV7-2, the J call TRBJ1-1; D remains ambiguous. The CDR3 consists of 13 residues. V shed 3 bases and J shed 5 bases, with 10 bases lying between them. Germline-derived CDR1 and CDR2 are SGHTA and FQGNSA. The CDR3 region is CASSLRRMTEAFF. For the CDR3, the DNA is TGTGCCAGCAGCTTGCGTAGAATGACTGAAGCTTTCTTT.

The chain's CDR3 is CSVGALNEQFF. CDR3 sequence (DNA): TGCAGCGTTGGGGCACTCAATGAGCAGTTCTTC. The chain joins TRBV29-1 to TRBJ2-1; D is uncertain. V lost 4 bases, J lost 6 bases, and 7 bases lay in between. The germline gives CDR1 SQVTM, CDR2 ANQGSEA. The CDR3 loop spans 11 amino acids.

A word on this clone: Its ends do not fully match the called genes, so a read error is possible. The rearrangement uses TRBV18 and TRBJ2-1; 10 bases agree with TRBD1. The germline V gene encodes CDR1 KGHSH and CDR2 LQKENI. The CDR3 extends over 15 amino acids. CDR3 residues: CAGSLRDRGSEEQFF. The CDR3 DNA is TGTGCCGGCTCACTCCGGGACAGGGGATCCGAAGAGCAGTTCTTC.

V is TRBV18 and J is TRBJ2-6; 8 bases line up with TRBD1. V was pared by 6 bases and J by 4 bases, with 11 bases of the junction left unmatched. Per the germline V gene, CDR1 is KGHSH and CDR2 is LQKENI. The CDR3 consists of 17 residues. DNA of the CDR3: TGTGCCAGCTCCCAAAGGCAGGGGGCCTCCGGGGCCAACGTCCTGACTTTC. This translates into CASSQRQGASGANVLTF.

The chain has TRBV5-4 and TRBJ2-5; perhaps TRBD1 as D (6 bases). Germline V gene sequence: CDR1 SGHNT, CDR2 YYREEE (reference sequence). Trimming removed 3 bases from V and 5 bases from J, with 14 bases in between. The CDR3 totals 14 residues. CDR3 sequence reads: CASSSPDRHETQYF. In DNA form, the CDR3 reads TGTGCCAGCAGCTCTCCCGACAGGCACGAGACCCAGTACTTC.

V gene TRBV5-4 combines with J gene TRBJ2-3, with TRBD1 identical over 7 bases. This CDR3 is 15 amino acids long. Germline V gene sequence: CDR1 SGHNT, CDR2 YYREEE (reference sequence). Trimming removed 7 bases from V and 2 bases from J; junction bases left unmatched: 10. The CDR3 sequence is CASGTGQHNTDTQYF. CDR3 nucleotides: TGTGCCAGCGGGACGGGACAGCATAACACAGATACGCAGTATTTT.

The genes are TRBV19 and TRBJ2-7; D might be TRBD1 (8 bases). CDR1 is LNHDA and CDR2 is SQIVND in the germline V gene (reference sequence). Trimming took off 10 bases at V and 11 bases at J, with 27 bases between the two ends. The CDR3 is 14 amino acids. Here the CDR3 DNA reads TGTGCCACCCATCCCGGGGGGACAGGTTATTTCAAGTACTTC. Translated, it gives CATHPGGTGYFKYF. The variable domain in full, with the rest retrieved from reference TRBV19 and TRBJ2-7, is DGGITQSPKYLFRKEGQNVTLSCEQNLNHDAMYWYRQDPGQGLRLIYYSQIVNDFQKGDIAEGYSVSREKKESFPLTVTSAQKNPTAFYLCATHPGGTGYFKYFGPGTRLTVT.